In this sample, the clone carrying this TCR beta chain turned up a few times. The CDR3 has 14 residues. The V gene lost 1 base and the J gene lost 2 bases, with 8 bases spanning the gap. CDR1 is SGHVS and CDR2 is FQNEAQ in the germline V gene. The data were obtained in a study of blood T cell repertoires in COVID-19. At the level of the study: Samples taken during acute and convalescent COVID-19 were collected in the United States, Italy and Spain. T cells, B-cell-depleted T cells, or PBMCs provided the cDNA or gDNA that served as material.

Enrollees, about 18 to 89 years old, lived in 20 to 25 US areas. Source study methods: How many nucleated cells were present was estimated from reference gene primer amplification. The table came from immunoSEQ multiplex PCR; TCRdb's copy has only in-frame clones and leaves some out. V and J calls plus clone size are reproduced from that table; the DNA served to infer D and trimming. The table has some 300,000 clones, 89% seen once. The sample was PBMCs or T cells enriched from blood (not recorded which). The chain has TRBV7-8 and TRBJ1-2; D is ambiguous. This sequence originates from a woman in her forties or fifties who had been exposed to COVID-19. The DNA for the CDR3 is TGTGCCAGCAGCTTAGATAAGAGGAACTATGGCTACACCTTC. This gives the protein CASSLDKRNYGYTF.